A selection of T cell receptor beta chains follows, all from one sample in a study of blood T cell repertoires in COVID-19. Sequencing used immunoSEQ multiplex PCR; TCRdb keeps in-frame clones, though not all of them. The sample holds 150,000 to 250,000 clones, about nine tenths seen once. Specimen: PBMCs or T cells enriched from blood (not recorded which). The source is a woman aged 25 to 39 who had recovered from COVID-19. Each CDR3 is given with its conserved first and last residue. The D gene is left open where the match is weak. Clone size appears in some rows only: once, few, many, or a class for an expanded clone.

once,.,TRBJ2-1,TRBV30,CAWWAGYYNEQFF,TGTGCCTGGTGGGCAGGGTACTACAATGAGCAGTTCTTC
.,.,TRBJ2-7,TRBV30,CAWYRVRPYEQYF,TGTGCCTGGTACAGGGTCCGACCCTACGAGCAGTACTTC
.,TRBD2,TRBJ2-1,TRBV7-9,CASSPGPLAGDIYNEQFF,TGTGCCAGCAGCCCAGGCCCCCTAGCGGGGGATATCTACAATGAGCAGTTCTTC
.,.,TRBJ2-5,TRBV10-3,CAIMPGRGETQYF,TGTGCCATTATGCCAGGGAGGGGGGAGACCCAGTACTTC
few,TRBD1,TRBJ1-1,TRBV7-9,CASSPGQTMNTEAFF,TGTGCCAGCAGCCCGGGACAGACCATGAACACTGAAGCTTTCTTT
.,.,TRBJ1-3,TRBV13,CASSDSGATGNTIYF,TGTGCCAGCAGCGACTCAGGGGCCACTGGAAACACCATATATTTT
.,.,TRBJ1-4,TRBV19,CASRINVGNEKLFF,TGTGCCAGTAGGATTAACGTCGGTAATGAAAAACTGTTTTTT
.,.,TRBJ2-7,TRBV12-3/TRBV12-4,CASRPGGSYEQYF,TGTGCCAGCAGGCCCGGCGGCTCCTACGAGCAGTACTTC
.,TRBD2,TRBJ2-5,TRBV6-2/TRBV6-3,CASSTRGGQETQYF,TGTGCCAGCAGTACGCGCGGGGGCCAAGAGACCCAGTACTTC
few,.,TRBJ1-2,TRBV7-9,CASSLGRAEGYTF,TGTGCCAGCAGCTTAGGGAGGGCGGAAGGCTACACCTTC
.,.,TRBJ2-3,TRBV3-1/TRBV3-2,CASSLSNRTDTQYF,TGTGCCAGCAGCCTGTCTAACCGCACAGATACGCAGTATTTT
.,.,TRBJ2-3,TRBV5-1,CASKRRGDTDTQYF,TGCGCCAGCAAGCGCCGGGGAGACACAGATACGCAGTATTTT
.,.,TRBJ1-6,TRBV18,CASSLNRDGSPLHF,TGTGCCAGCTCACTAAACAGGGACGGGTCACCCCTCCACTTT
.,TRBD1,TRBJ1-5,TRBV28,CASSPGTGGRNQPQHF,TGTGCCAGCAGCCCGGGGACAGGAGGCCGCAATCAGCCCCAGCATTTT
.,.,TRBJ1-4,TRBV15,CATSPRTAVNEKLFF,TGTGCCACCAGCCCACGGACAGCCGTTAATGAAAAACTGTTTTTT